One sample yielded the 5 T cell receptor beta chains listed below, sequenced in a study of beta chain features in type 1 diabetes. Notes on the study in general: In all four CD4+ subsets, TCRB CDR3 length was significantly, moderately reduced in type 1 diabetes.

TCRB transcripts that were expressed got sequenced, as all of the isolated RNA had been reverse transcribed. TCRdb's copy holds only in-frame clones and misses some; the assay was immunoSEQ multiplex PCR. In the table there are fewer than 200,000 clones, 10% of which are singletons. No antigens are known for them. Sequencing was done on a sample of central memory CD4+ T cells from blood. The receptors stem from a man in his thirties or forties with type 1 diabetes.

This clone appeared a few times. This chain links TRBV11-3 with TRBJ2-3; D gene ambiguous. The CDR3 covers 12 residues. Germline V CDR1 and CDR2: SGHNT, YENEEA. V lost 2 bases to trimming and J lost 11 bases, with 11 bases between them. CDR3 amino acids: CASSLSSGLQYF. Written as DNA, the CDR3 is TGTGCCAGCAGCTTATCGTCAGGCCTGCAGTATTTT. Full variable domain (outside the CDR3, taken from reference TRBV11-3 and TRBJ2-3): EAGVVQSPRYKIIEKKQPVAFWCNPISGHNTLYWYLQNLGQGPELLIRYENEEAVDDSQLPKDRFSAERLKGVDSTLKIQPAELGDSAVYLCASSLSSGLQYFGPGTRLTVL.

CDR3 bases: TGTGCCAGCACTCCCCATATGGGCGGGGAGCAGTTCTTC. Protein product: CASTPHMGGEQFF. This chain links TRBV28 with TRBJ2-1, with D possibly TRBD2 on 5 matching bases. Trimming took off 7 bases at V and 10 bases at J, with 17 bases between the two ends. The germline gives CDR1 MDHEN, CDR2 SYDVKM. This CDR3 is built from 13 residues.

The chain links TRBV13 to TRBJ2-7; 11 nucleotides line up with TRBD2. With V trimmed by 5 bases and J by 4 bases, 16 bases remained unmatched. This CDR3 is built from 18 residues. Germline V gene data show CDR1 as PRHDT and CDR2 as FYEKMQ (reference sequence). Written as DNA, the CDR3 is TGTGCCAGCAGCCCTCGTAGCGGGAGGGCCGGGAAGAGGTACGAGCAGTACTTC. Its translation is CASSPRSGRAGKRYEQYF. Complete variable domain (other parts from reference TRBV13 and TRBJ2-7): AAGVIQSPRHLIKEKRETATLKCYPIPRHDTVYWYQQGPGQDPQFLISFYEKMQSDKGSIPDRFSAQQFSDYHSELNMSSLELGDSALYFCASSPRSGRAGKRYEQYFGPGTRLTVT.

In its sample, this clone was seen a few times. This chain links TRBV6-1 with TRBJ1-2, with D perhaps matching TRBD1 (5 bases). Trimming cost V 6 bases and J 2 bases, with 16 bases left between them. The CDR3 runs to 15 residues. Germline CDR1 is MNHNS and CDR2 is SASEGT. The CDR3 coding sequence is TGTGCCAGCAGCTTACAGCAGGGCGCGAACTATGGCTACACCTTC. This gives the protein CASSLQQGANYGYTF.

This clone was recorded a few times. V gene TRBV4-2 combines with J gene TRBJ2-3, with D uncertain. Looked up from germline, CDR1 is LGHNA and CDR2 is YNFKEQ. With 4 bases removed from V and 2 bases from J, the gap between germline ends came to 13 bases. This CDR3 region has 15 residues. The CDR3 DNA sequence: TGTGCCAGCAGCCCGAAACAGAGAATCACAGATACGCAGTATTTT. It yields the protein CASSPKQRITDTQYF.